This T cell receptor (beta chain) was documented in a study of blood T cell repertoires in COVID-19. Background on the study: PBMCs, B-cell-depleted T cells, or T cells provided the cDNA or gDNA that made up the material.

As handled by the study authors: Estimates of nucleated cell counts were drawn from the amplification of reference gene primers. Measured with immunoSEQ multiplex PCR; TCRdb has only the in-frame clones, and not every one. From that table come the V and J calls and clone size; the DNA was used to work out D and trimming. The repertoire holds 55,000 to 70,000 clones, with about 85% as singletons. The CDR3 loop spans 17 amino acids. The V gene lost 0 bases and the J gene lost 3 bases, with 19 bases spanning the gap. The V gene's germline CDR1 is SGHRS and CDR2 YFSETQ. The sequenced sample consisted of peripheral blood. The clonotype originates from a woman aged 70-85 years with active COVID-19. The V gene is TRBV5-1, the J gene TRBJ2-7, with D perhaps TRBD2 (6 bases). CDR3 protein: CASSLAWIGGYSYEQYF. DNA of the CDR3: TGCGCCAGCAGCTTGGCCTGGATTGGAGGGTATAGCTACGAGCAGTACTTC.